This T cell receptor (beta chain) was obtained from a study of shared clonotypes between healthy human individuals. Study observations and caveats: Naive CD4 clonotypes were shared across several donors at roughly 4.6%. Sequencing depth was expected to affect clonotype sharing among donors.

This CDR3 has 16 residues. The trim removed 4 bases at V and 1 base at J, leaving 6 bases unmatched. CDR1 and CDR2 from the germline V gene are SGHRS and YFSETQ. As concerns this clone: Its antigen remains unidentified.

The method was immunoSEQ multiplex PCR; TCRdb's version includes in-frame clones alone and lacks a portion of them. The profile shows 1 million to 1.3 million clones, roughly 74% of them singletons. The split of CD4+ cells yielded CD45RA+ naive and CD45RA-negative memory subsets. The sequenced sample was memory CD4+ T cells from PBMCs. Subset described: CD45RA-negative fraction. This TCR was recovered from a man aged 18 to 35 in good health. Some clones in this sample may be carry-over from other donors' samples. The chain couples TRBV5-1 to TRBJ2-2, with 8 bases matching TRBD1. CDR3 coding DNA: TGCGCCAGCAGCCGGGGACAGGTTGGGAACACCGGGGAGCTGTTTTTT. Residues: CASSRGQVGNTGELFF.